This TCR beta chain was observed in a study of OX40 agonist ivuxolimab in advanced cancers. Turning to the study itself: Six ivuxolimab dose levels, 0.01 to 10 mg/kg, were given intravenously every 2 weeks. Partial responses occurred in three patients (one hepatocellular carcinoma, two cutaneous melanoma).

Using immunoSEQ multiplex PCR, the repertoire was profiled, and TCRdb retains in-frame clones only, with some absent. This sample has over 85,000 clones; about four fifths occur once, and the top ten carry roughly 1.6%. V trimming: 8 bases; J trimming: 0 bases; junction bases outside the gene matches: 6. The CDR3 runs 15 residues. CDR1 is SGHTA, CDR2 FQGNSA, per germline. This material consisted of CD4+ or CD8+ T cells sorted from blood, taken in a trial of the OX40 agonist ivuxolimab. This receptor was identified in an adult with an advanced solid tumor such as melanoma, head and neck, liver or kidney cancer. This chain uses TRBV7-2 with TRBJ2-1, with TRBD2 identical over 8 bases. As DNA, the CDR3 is TGTGCCAGCGGCCCGGGGGGGAGCTCCTACAATGAGCAGTTCTTC. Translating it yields CASGPGGSSYNEQFF.